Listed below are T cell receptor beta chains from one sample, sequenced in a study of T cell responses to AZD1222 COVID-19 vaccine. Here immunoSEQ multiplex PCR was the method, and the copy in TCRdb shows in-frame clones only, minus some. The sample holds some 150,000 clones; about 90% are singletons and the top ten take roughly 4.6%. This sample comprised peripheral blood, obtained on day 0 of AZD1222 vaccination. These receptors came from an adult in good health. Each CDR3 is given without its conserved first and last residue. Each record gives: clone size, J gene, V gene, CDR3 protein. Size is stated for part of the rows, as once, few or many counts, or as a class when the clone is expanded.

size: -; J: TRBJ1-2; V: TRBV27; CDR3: ASSLNRGRSNYGYT
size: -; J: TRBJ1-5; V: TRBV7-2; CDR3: ASSSQPGRINQPQH
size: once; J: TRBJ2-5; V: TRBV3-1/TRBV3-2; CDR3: ASSQERGQY
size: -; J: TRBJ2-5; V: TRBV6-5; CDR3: ASSYRDPRETQY
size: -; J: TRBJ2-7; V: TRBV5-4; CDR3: ASSLTSGLSYEQY
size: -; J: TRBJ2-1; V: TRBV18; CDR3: ASSPPGLAGVVNEQF
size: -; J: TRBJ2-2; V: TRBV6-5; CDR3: ASSYRVKTGELF
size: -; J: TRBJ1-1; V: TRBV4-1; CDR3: ASSQAQANTEAF
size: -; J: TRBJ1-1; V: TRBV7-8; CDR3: ASSLAFLNTEAF
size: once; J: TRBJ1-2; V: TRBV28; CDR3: ASRDFGYT
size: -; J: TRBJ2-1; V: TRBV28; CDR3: ASSLPRRNEQF
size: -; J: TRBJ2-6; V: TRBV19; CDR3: ASRSDSSGANVLT
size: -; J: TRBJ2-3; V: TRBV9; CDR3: ASSGSGGTQY
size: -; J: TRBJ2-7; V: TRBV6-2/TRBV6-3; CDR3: ASSYRGNFYEQY
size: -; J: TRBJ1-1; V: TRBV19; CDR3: ASRTWDGSMNTEAF
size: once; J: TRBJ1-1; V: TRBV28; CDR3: ASRSGQAGQEAF
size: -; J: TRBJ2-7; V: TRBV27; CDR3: ASSLPGSSYEQY
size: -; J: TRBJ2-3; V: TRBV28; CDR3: ASSSGTVPDTQY
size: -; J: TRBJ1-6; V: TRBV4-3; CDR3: ATSQGATGNSPLH
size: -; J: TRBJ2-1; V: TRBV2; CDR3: ASSGSILADRYNEQF
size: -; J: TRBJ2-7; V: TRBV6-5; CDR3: ASKAGSYEQY
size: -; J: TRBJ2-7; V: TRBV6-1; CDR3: ASSEEFWGDYEQY
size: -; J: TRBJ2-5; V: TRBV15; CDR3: ATSDGLAETQY
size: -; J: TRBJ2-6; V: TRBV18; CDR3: ASSLRTSGVGGANVLT
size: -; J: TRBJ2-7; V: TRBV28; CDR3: ASSLSAPGGLSSYEQY
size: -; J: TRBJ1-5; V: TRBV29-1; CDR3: SVGTGRGNQPQH
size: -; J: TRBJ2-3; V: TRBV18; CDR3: ASSLWTSGSGDTDTQY